Shown below are 14 T cell receptor beta chains from a single sample sequenced in a study of early T cells in non-severe SARS-CoV-2 infection. Using its own MiXCR run on the 5' RACE reads, TCRdb lists one record per CDR3 protein. The table has fewer than 110,000 distinct CDR3 sequences, 11% seen once. Sequenced sample: whole blood. The receptors originated from an adult who was a healthcare worker with PCR-confirmed SARS-CoV-2 infection or an uninfected control (not recorded which).

This clonotype was counted at least ten times. V and J are TRBV15 and TRBJ2-1; 13 bases fit TRBD2. V lost 0 bases, J lost 5 bases, and 10 bases stayed unmatched. CDR3 size: 19 residues. CDR1 is LNHNV, CDR2 YYDKDF, per germline (reference sequence). The CDR3 nucleotides read TGTGCCACCAGCAGAGATGAAGGGACTAGCGGGATTTTCGACAATGAGCAGTTCTTC. It codes for CATSRDEGTSGIFDNEQFF.

There are a few counts of this clonotype. This chain links TRBV9 with TRBJ2-7; the D gene is possibly TRBD2 (6 bases). The V and J ends lost 7 bases and 1 base respectively, with 12 bases between them. There are 13 residues in the CDR3. Germline V gives CDR1 SGDLS, CDR2 YYNGEE. This chain's CDR3 is CASGNAGSYEQYF. The CDR3 DNA reads as TGTGCCAGCGGAAATGCGGGATCCTACGAGCAGTACTTC.

This clonotype was found many times. CDR3 residues: CASSEGAGDTDTQYF. Written as DNA, the CDR3 is TGCGCCAGCAGTGAGGGAGCGGGAGACACAGATACGCAGTATTTT. V is TRBV10-2 and J is TRBJ2-3; 8 positions match TRBD2. Germline V gene lookup returns CDR1 WSHSY and CDR2 SAAADI. J lost 2 bases, V lost 2 bases, and 3 bases had no gene match. This CDR3 has 15 residues.

The table lists this clonotype with many counts. The chain has TRBV10-2 and TRBJ1-2; no firm D call. The CDR3 runs 13 residues. Germline values: CDR1 WSHSY, CDR2 SAAADI. The V end lost 7 bases, the J end lost 6 bases, and 15 bases lay between the germline ends. The CDR3 DNA sequence: TGCGCCAGCAACCACGGCGCCGGAAATGGCTACACCTTC. Translated, it gives CASNHGAGNGYTF.

Ten or more counts support this clonotype. The V gene is TRBV6-6, the J gene TRBJ2-2; perhaps D is TRBD1 or TRBD2 (5 bases each). The CDR3 has 15 amino acids. In germline, CDR1 is MNHNY, CDR2 SVGAGI (reference sequence). V was pared by 1 base and J by 0 bases, with 6 bases between. The CDR3 DNA reads as TGTGCCAGCAGTTACTGGGACCCGAACACCGGGGAGCTGTTTTTT. Translating it yields CASSYWDPNTGELFF.

This clonotype was observed a few times. This chain links TRBV28 with TRBJ1-5; TRBD1 matches 11 bases. Losses at the gene ends were 7 bases for V and 6 bases for J; bases not matched to a gene: 8. CDR1 is MDHEN and CDR2 is SYDVKM in the germline V gene. The CDR3 sequence is 15 residues long. The CDR3 here is CASKRRGTGGQPQHF. DNA of the CDR3: TGTGCCAGCAAACGGAGAGGGACAGGGGGTCAGCCCCAGCATTTT.

In this sample, this clonotype turned up a few times. This chain's CDR3 is CASNRPTSEAFF. CDR3 in DNA: TGTGCCAGCAACAGGCCTACCTCGGAAGCTTTCTTT. The gene calls are TRBV28 and TRBJ1-1, with D possibly being TRBD1 (5 bases). Germline V CDR1 and CDR2: MDHEN, SYDVKM. The CDR3 length is 12 residues. The V and J ends lost 7 bases and 8 bases respectively, with 14 bases between them. The full variable domain, in which reference TRBV28 and TRBJ1-1 provide the parts outside the CDR3, is DVKVTQSSRYLVKRTGEKVFLECVQDMDHENMFWYRQDPGLGLRLIYFSYDVKMKEKGDIPEGYSVSREKKERFSLILESASTNQTSMYLCASNRPTSEAFFGQGTRLTVV.

This clonotype occurred many times. The chain has TRBV5-1 and TRBJ2-3; 7 nucleotides match TRBD2. The CDR3 has 17 residues. CDR1 is SGHRS, CDR2 YFSETQ, per germline. V was pared by 1 base and J by 6 bases, with 14 bases of the junction left unmatched. The CDR3 region is CASSLYVGGSAPDTQYF. CDR3 sequence (DNA): TGCGCCAGCAGCTTGTATGTGGGAGGGTCCGCACCGGATACGCAGTATTTT.

This clonotype was observed many times. This chain joins TRBV7-3 and TRBJ2-5; 9 nucleotides agree with TRBD2. This CDR3 region has 15 residues. Germline V gives CDR1 SGHTA, CDR2 FQGTGA. The V segment lost 1 base and the J segment 5 bases; nucleotides outside the gene matches: 5. The CDR3 loop reads CASSLNGGGAETQYF. CDR3 nucleotide sequence: TGTGCCAGCAGCTTAAATGGCGGGGGGGCTGAGACCCAGTACTTC.

As for this clonotype: This clone may be a read error of a much larger clone one base away. The rearrangement joins TRBV2 to TRBJ1-5; D remains ambiguous. The CDR3 has 13 amino acids. Germline V lookup: CDR1 SNHLY, CDR2 FYNNEI. The CDR3 DNA sequence: TGTGCCGGCAGTGTGGTGGGCAATCAGCCCCAGCATTTT. Encoded protein: CAGSVVGNQPQHF.

This clonotype came up many times. The chain uses TRBV12-3 or TRBV12-4 and TRBJ2-2, with D perhaps matching TRBD2 (5 bases). Trimming shortened V by 6 bases and J by 8 bases, and 19 bases separated the two germline ends. The CDR3 runs 15 residues. The CDR3 region has the DNA TGTGCCAGCAGCTCCGGGCTAGCCCCTTGGGGGGAGCTGTTTTTT. It is translated as CASSSGLAPWGELFF.

The rearrangement links TRBV5-1 to TRBJ2-1; TRBD2 might be the D (5 bases). The CDR3 runs to 17 residues. Germline assignment: CDR1 SGHRS and CDR2 YFSETQ. Trimming left V 3 bases short and J 1 base short, with 17 bases between. The CDR3 loop reads CASSSGVLVGSYNEQFF. CDR3 sequence (DNA): TGCGCCAGCAGCTCCGGGGTACTCGTTGGGTCCTACAATGAGCAGTTCTTC.

This clonotype was observed at least ten times. The chain uses TRBV5-6 and TRBJ2-1; D is undetermined. Germline V lookup: CDR1 SGHDT, CDR2 YYEEEE. This CDR3 has 15 residues. Trimming took 4 bases from V and 2 from J, leaving 13 bases between them. CDR3 protein: CASSPPATPYNEQFF. The CDR3 nucleotides are TGTGCCAGCAGCCCACCGGCTACACCCTACAATGAGCAGTTCTTC.

This clonotype was detected a few times. The CDR3 reads CASSGAEAFF. The CDR3 DNA follows: TGTGCCAGCTCAGGCGCTGAAGCTTTCTTT. This chain links TRBV7-9 with TRBJ1-1; D remains unclear. From germline, CDR1 is SEHNR and CDR2 FQNEAQ (reference sequence). The CDR3 loop spans 10 amino acids. Deletions cut 8 bases from V and 6 bases from J, with 7 bases between.